This T cell receptor beta chain was documented in a study of blood T cell repertoires in COVID-19. Looking at the study overall: Whether acute or convalescent, the COVID-19 samples came from the United States, Italy and Spain. The analysed material was cDNA or gDNA that came from T cells, B-cell-depleted T cells, or PBMCs.

As originally analysed: It was from reference gene primer amplification that nucleated cell counts were estimated. Sequencing was performed with immunoSEQ multiplex PCR; in TCRdb, only in-frame clones are kept and a portion is missing. That table supplies the V and J calls and clone size; D and trimming were determined from the DNA. Here the sample spans about 75,000 clones, roughly 90% being singletons. J was trimmed by 7 bases and V by 3 bases; bases with no gene match: 2. CDR1 is SGHTA and CDR2 is FQGNSA in the germline V gene. CDR3 length: 14 amino acids. Sequencing was done on a sample of peripheral blood. The chain links TRBV7-2 to TRBJ1-4, with 10 bases identical to TRBD1. The receptor was isolated from a woman aged 45-65 years with acute or convalescent COVID-19. The CDR3 loop reads CASSFGQGVEKLFF. DNA for the CDR3: TGTGCCAGCAGCTTCGGACAGGGGGTTGAAAAACTGTTTTTT.